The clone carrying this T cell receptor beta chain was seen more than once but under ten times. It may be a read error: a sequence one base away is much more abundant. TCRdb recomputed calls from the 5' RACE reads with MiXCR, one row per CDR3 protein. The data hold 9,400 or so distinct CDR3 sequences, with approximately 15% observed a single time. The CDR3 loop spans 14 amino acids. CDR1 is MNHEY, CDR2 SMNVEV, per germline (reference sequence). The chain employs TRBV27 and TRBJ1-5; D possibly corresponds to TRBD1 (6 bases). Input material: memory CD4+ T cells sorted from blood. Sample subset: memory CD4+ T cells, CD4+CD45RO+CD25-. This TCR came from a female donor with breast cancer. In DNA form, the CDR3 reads TGTGCCAGCAGGGGACACGGCAGCAATCAGCCCCGGCATTTT. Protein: CASRGHGSNQPRHF.